This T cell receptor (beta chain) appears in the sequencing data of a study of cytomegalovirus exposure and HLA in healthy donors. Here immunoSEQ multiplex PCR was the method, and the copy in TCRdb shows in-frame clones only, minus some. The sample consists of 180,000 or so clones, roughly 86% of them appearing once. Sequenced input: PBMCs. The sequence came from a man aged 18 to 30 in good health and CMV-seropositive.

The CDR3 nucleotides read TGTGCCAGCAGCTTAGCCCTCACAGATACGCAGTATTTT. It yields the protein CASSLALTDTQYF. This chain links TRBV7-9 with TRBJ2-3; D remains ambiguous. CDR3 length equals 13 residues. Germline values: CDR1 SEHNR, CDR2 FQNEAQ (reference sequence). The V end was cut by 0 bases, the J end by 2 bases, with 3 bases between.